This TCR beta chain derives from a study of T cell changes during pregnancy in multiple sclerosis. Generated by immunoSEQ multiplex PCR, the TCRdb table keeps only in-frame clones and is missing some. Among 90,000 to 120,000 clones listed, 80% to 95% were seen once. This clone was seen more than once but under ten times. This material consisted of peripheral blood, taken in the third trimester of pregnancy. This TCR derives from a female donor in good health, enrolled as a control in a pregnancy study.

The CDR3 region is CASSTGQTNTEAFF. The CDR3 DNA is TGTGCCAGTAGTACGGGACAGACGAACACTGAAGCTTTCTTT. The rearrangement links TRBV19 to TRBJ1-1; TRBD1 aligns across 7 bases. CDR3 length: 14 amino acids. V lost 4 bases, J lost 1 base, and 3 bases stayed unmatched. Germline lookup yields CDR1 LNHDA and CDR2 SQIVND (reference sequence).